This entry features one T cell receptor (beta chain) sequence. Its antigen is not identified. The sample originates from a study of identical twins. A universal primer site was incorporated via template switching, and the cDNA contained unique molecular identifiers. TCRdb passed the 5' RACE reads through MiXCR, listing each CDR3 protein once. The sample shows around 1.7 million distinct CDR3 sequences, about 31% of them seen only once. The CDR3 runs 12 residues. Looked up from germline, CDR1 is WSHSY and CDR2 is SAAADI. Trimming pared 6 bases from V and 6 bases from J, leaving 9 bases between. The study, taken as a whole, reports: Out-of-frame beta sequences exhibited a weaker degree of excess twin sharing.

The TCR was taken from a newborn girl in good health. The J gene is TRBJ2-1, the V gene TRBV10-2; D gene uncertain. Sequenced sample: cord blood. The CDR3 DNA is TGCGCCAGCAGGCAGGCCTGCAATGAGCAGTTCTTC. Protein product: CASRQACNEQFF.